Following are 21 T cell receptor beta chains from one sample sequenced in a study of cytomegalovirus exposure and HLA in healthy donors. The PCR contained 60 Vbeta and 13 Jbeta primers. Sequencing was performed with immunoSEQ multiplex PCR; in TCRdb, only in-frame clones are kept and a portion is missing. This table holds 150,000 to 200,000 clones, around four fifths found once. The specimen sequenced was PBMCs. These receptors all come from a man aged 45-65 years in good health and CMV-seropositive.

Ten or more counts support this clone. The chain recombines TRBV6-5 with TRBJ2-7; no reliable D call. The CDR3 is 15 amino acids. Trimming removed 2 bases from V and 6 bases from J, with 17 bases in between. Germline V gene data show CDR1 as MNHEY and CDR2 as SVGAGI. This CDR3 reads CASSYRVVPTGEQYF. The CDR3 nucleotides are TGTGCCAGCAGTTACCGTGTGGTTCCAACTGGCGAGCAGTACTTC.

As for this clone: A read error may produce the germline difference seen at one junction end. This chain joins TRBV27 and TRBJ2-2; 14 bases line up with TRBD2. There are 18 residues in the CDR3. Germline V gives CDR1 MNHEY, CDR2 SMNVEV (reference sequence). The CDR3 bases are TGTGCCAGCAGAGCAGGACTAGCGGGAGGCGGACACACCGGGGAGCTGCTTTTT. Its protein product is CASRAGLAGGGHTGELLF.

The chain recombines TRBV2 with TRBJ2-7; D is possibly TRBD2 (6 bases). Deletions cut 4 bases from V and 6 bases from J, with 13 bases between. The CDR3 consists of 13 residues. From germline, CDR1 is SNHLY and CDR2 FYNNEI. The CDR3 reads CASSGGLYFEQYF. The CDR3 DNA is TGTGCCAGCAGTGGGGGACTGTACTTCGAGCAGTACTTC. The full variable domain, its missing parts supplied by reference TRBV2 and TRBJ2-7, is EPEVTQTPSHQVTQMGQEVILRCVPISNHLYFYWYRQILGQKVEFLVSFYNNEISEKSEIFDDQFSVERPDGSNFTLKIRSTKLEDSAMYFCASSGGLYFEQYFGPGTRLTVT.

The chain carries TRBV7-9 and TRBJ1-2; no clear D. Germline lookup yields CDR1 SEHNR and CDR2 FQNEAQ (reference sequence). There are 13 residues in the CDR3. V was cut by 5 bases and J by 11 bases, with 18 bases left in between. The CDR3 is CASSLGRSPGYTF. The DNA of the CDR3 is TGTGCCAGCAGCCTTGGGCGCTCGCCCGGATACACCTTC.

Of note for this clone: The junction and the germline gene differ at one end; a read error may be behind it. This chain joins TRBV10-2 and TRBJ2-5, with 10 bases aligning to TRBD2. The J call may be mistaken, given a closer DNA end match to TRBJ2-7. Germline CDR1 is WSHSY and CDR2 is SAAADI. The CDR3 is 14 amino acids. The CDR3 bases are TGCGCCAGCCGTGAACTAGCGGGACCGTACGAGCAGTACTTC. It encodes CASRELAGPYEQYF.

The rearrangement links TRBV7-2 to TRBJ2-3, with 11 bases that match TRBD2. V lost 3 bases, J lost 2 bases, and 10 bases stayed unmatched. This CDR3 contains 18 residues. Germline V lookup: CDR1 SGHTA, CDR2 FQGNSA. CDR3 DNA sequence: TGTGCCAGCAGCTTTCGGCCTCCGGGACTAGCGGTCACAGATACGCAGTATTTT. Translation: CASSFRPPGLAVTDTQYF.

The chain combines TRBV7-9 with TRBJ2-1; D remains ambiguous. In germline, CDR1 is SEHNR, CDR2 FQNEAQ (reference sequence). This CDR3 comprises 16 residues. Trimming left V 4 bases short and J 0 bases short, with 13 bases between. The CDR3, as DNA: TGTGCCAGCAGCTCCCTATCTCCCCGCTCCTACAATGAGCAGTTCTTC. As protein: CASSSLSPRSYNEQFF. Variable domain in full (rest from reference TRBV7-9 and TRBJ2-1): DTGVSQNPRHKITKRGQNVTFRCDPISEHNRLYWYRQTLGQGPEFLTYFQNEAQLEKSRLLSDRFSAERPKGSFSTLEIQRTEQGDSAMYLCASSSLSPRSYNEQFFGPGTRLTVL.

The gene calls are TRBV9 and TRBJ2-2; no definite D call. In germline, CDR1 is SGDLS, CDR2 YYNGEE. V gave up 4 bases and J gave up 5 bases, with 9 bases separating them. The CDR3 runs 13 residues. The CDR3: CASSTPGTGELFF. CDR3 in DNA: TGTGCCAGCAGCACCCCCGGTACCGGGGAGCTGTTTTTT.

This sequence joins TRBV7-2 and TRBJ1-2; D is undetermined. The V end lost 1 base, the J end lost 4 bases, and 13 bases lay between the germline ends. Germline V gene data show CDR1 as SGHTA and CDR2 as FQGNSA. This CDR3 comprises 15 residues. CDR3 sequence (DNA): TGTGCCAGCAGCTTAGGAGGGCAGGCGATCTATGGCTACACCTTC. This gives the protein CASSLGGQAIYGYTF.

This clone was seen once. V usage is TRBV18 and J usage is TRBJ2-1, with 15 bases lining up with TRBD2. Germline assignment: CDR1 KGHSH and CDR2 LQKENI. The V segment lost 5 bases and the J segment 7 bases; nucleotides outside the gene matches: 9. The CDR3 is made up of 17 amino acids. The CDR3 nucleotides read TGTGCCAGCTCAAAGGGACTAGCGGGAGGATCAGAAAATGAGCAGTTCTTC. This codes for CASSKGLAGGSENEQFF.

CDR3 protein: CASSVLGRPYNEQFF. The CDR3 DNA is TGTGCCAGCAGCGTCCTCGGGAGGCCCTACAATGAGCAGTTCTTC. The rearrangement joins TRBV9 to TRBJ2-1, with 7 bases identical to TRBD2. After removal of 2 bases from V and 2 bases from J, the junction contained 4 bases not matched to a gene. This CDR3 has 15 amino acids. Germline V lookup: CDR1 SGDLS, CDR2 YYNGEE.

For the CDR3, the DNA is TGTGCCAGTAGTATACAAACAGGGTCTTACAATGAGCAGTTCTTC. It translates to CASSIQTGSYNEQFF. V and J are TRBV19 and TRBJ2-1; tentative D call: TRBD1 (6 bases). This CDR3 region has 15 residues. CDR1 is LNHDA and CDR2 is SQIVND in the germline V gene (reference sequence). Trimming pared 2 bases from V and 4 bases from J, leaving 12 bases between.

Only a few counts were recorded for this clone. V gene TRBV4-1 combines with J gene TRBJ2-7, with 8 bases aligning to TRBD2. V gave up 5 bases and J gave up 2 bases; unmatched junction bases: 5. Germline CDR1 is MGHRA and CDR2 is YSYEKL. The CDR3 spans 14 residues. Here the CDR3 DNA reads TGCGCCAGCAGCGTTAGCGGGAACACCTACGAGCAGTACTTC. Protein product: CASSVSGNTYEQYF.

This CDR3 reads CASREGQDYGYTF. The CDR3 nucleotides are TGTGCCAGCAGGGAAGGACAGGACTATGGCTACACCTTC. The rearrangement uses TRBV28 and TRBJ1-2; TRBD1 aligns across 7 bases. J gave up 3 bases and V 6 bases, and 4 bases lay outside the gene matches. There are 13 residues in the CDR3. Germline V CDR1 and CDR2: MDHEN, SYDVKM.

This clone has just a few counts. The CDR3 spells CASSLASGLAGGDNEQFF. The DNA for the CDR3 is TGTGCCAGCAGCTTGGCATCCGGACTAGCGGGGGGGGACAATGAGCAGTTCTTC. The chain carries TRBV5-4 and TRBJ2-1; 15 nucleotides agree with TRBD2. In germline, CDR1 is SGHNT, CDR2 YYREEE (reference sequence). Trimming removed 0 bases from V and 5 bases from J; junction bases left unmatched: 6. The CDR3 contains 18 residues.

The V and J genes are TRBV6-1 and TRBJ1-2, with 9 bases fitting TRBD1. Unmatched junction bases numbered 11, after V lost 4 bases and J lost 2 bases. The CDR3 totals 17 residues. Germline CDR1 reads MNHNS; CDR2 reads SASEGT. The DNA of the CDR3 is TGTGCCAGCAGTGGAATTCCCGGGACAGGGATAAACTATGGCTACACCTTC. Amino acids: CASSGIPGTGINYGYTF.

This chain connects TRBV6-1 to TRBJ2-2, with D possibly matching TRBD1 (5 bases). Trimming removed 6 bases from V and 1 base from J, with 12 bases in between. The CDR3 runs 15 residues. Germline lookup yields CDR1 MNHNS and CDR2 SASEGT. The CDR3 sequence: CASRGQGLNTGELFF. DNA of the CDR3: TGTGCCAGCAGGGGTCAGGGCTTGAACACCGGGGAGCTGTTTTTT.

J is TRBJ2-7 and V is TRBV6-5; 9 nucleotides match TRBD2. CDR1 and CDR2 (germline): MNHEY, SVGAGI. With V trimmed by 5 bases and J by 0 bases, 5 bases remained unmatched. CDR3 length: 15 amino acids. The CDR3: CASSKTSGSSYEQYF. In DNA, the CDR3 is TGTGCCAGCAGTAAGACTAGCGGCTCCTCCTACGAGCAGTACTTC.

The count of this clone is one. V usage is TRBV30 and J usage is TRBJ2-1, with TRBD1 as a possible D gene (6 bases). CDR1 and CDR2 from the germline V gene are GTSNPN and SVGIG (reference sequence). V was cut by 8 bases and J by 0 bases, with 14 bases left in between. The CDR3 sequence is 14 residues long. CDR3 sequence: CASSGAGSYNEQFF. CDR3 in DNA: TGTGCCAGTTCAGGGGCGGGCTCCTACAATGAGCAGTTCTTC.

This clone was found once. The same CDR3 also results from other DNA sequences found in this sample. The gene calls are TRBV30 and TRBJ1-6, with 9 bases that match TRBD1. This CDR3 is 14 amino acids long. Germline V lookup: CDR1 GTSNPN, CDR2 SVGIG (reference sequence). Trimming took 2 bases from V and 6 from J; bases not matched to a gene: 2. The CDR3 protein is CAWSRDRVNSPLHF. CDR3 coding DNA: TGTGCCTGGAGTAGGGACAGGGTTAATTCACCCCTCCACTTT.

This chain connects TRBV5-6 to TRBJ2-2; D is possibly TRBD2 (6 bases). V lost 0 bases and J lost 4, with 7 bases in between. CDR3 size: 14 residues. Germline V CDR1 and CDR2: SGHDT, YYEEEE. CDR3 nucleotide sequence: TGTGCCAGCAGCTTGGTCGGGGGCACCGGGGAGCTGTTTTTT. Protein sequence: CASSLVGGTGELFF.